The 9 T cell receptor beta chains below were found in one sample sequenced in a study of blood T cell repertoires in COVID-19. The table came from immunoSEQ multiplex PCR; TCRdb's copy has only in-frame clones and leaves some out. The sample holds roughly 330,000 clones, 87% seen once. Sample: peripheral blood. The receptors shown here come from a man under 40 with COVID-19, enrolled during active disease.

The CDR3 region is CASSFLPGLEETQYF. The CDR3 DNA follows: TGTGCCAGCAGCTTTCTCCCGGGACTAGAAGAGACCCAGTACTTC. This chain joins TRBV7-2 and TRBJ2-5; 8 bases are a match to TRBD2. The CDR3 runs to 15 residues. Trimming removed 3 bases from V and 3 bases from J; junction bases left unmatched: 6. Germline-derived CDR1 and CDR2 are SGHTA and FQGNSA. The whole variable domain, filled in from reference TRBV7-2 and TRBJ2-5, reads GAGVSQSPSNKVTEKGKDVELRCDPISGHTALYWYRQSLGQGLEFLIYFQGNSAPDKSGLPSDRFSAERTGGSVSTLTIQRTQQEDSAVYLCASSFLPGLEETQYFGPGTRLLVL.

The V and J genes are TRBV5-4 and TRBJ2-5; a possible D gene is TRBD1 (6 bases). The CDR3 is 15 amino acids. The germline V gene has CDR1 SGHNT and CDR2 YYREEE (reference sequence). V lost 0 bases, J lost 5 bases, and 14 bases lay in between. This chain's CDR3 is CASSLGTASRETQYF. CDR3 in DNA: TGTGCCAGCAGCTTGGGGACAGCCTCCCGGGAGACCCAGTACTTC.

The CDR3 bases are TGTGCCAGCAGCCAGACAGGGGAAGCGGCACCCCTCCACTTT. This gives the protein CASSQTGEAAPLHF. V usage is TRBV4-2 and J usage is TRBJ1-6, with TRBD1 matching 8 bases. After removal of 3 bases from V and 11 bases from J, the junction contained 6 bases not matched to a gene. The CDR3 runs 14 residues. Germline CDR1 and CDR2: LGHNA and YNFKEQ.

This rearrangement joins TRBV19 to TRBJ2-2, with a possible D match to TRBD2 (6 bases). Germline V lookup: CDR1 LNHDA, CDR2 SQIVND (reference sequence). V dropped 3 bases and J dropped 4 bases, with 12 bases sitting between them. The CDR3 runs 15 residues. In DNA, the CDR3 is TGTGCCAGTAGTATTGAAGGGACTTCCACCGGGGAGCTGTTTTTT. It specifies CASSIEGTSTGELFF.

The V and J genes are TRBV6-1 and TRBJ1-6; 7 bases align to TRBD1. Trimming cost V 3 bases and J 0 bases; bases outside gene matches: 11. The CDR3 sequence is 19 residues long. CDR1 is MNHNS, CDR2 SASEGT, per germline. CDR3 sequence (DNA): TGTGCCAGCAGTGATTCAACAATACAGGGGAGCTCCTATAATTCACCCCTCCACTTT. Residues: CASSDSTIQGSSYNSPLHF.

The J gene is TRBJ1-1, the V gene TRBV18, with 8 positions matching TRBD1. The CDR3 extends over 14 amino acids. The junction had 4 bases not matched to a gene; V was cut back by 4 bases and J by 3 bases. Per the germline V gene, CDR1 is KGHSH and CDR2 is LQKENI. CDR3 DNA: TGTGCCAGCTCACTGACAGGGGTGGACACTGAAGCTTTCTTT. This gives the protein CASSLTGVDTEAFF.

The sample holds a few counts of this clone. CDR3 coding DNA: TGCGCCAGCAGCCCTACAGGACTAGCGGATTACAATGAGCAGTTCTTC. Its protein product is CASSPTGLADYNEQFF. The rearrangement links TRBV4-1 to TRBJ2-1, with 10 bases lining up with TRBD2. The CDR3 totals 16 residues. The V gene end was trimmed by 4 bases and the J gene end by 4 bases; junction bases not matched to a gene: 7. Germline CDR1 and CDR2: MGHRA and YSYEKL.

The rearrangement uses TRBV11-2 and TRBJ2-7; D is perhaps TRBD2 (6 bases). CDR1 and CDR2 (germline): SGHAT, FQNNGV. V was clipped by 11 bases and J by 2 bases, with 25 bases between them. The length of the CDR3 is 16 residues. The CDR3 DNA reads TGTGCCTCCCGGCGGGATGTAACGGTCAAACCCTACGAGCAGTACTTC. This encodes CASRRDVTVKPYEQYF. Full variable domain (rest looked up from reference TRBV11-2 and TRBJ2-7): EAGVAQSPRYKIIEKRQSVAFWCNPISGHATLYWYQQILGQGPKLLIQFQNNGVVDDSQLPKDRFSAERLKGVDSTLKIQPAKLEDSAVYLCASRRDVTVKPYEQYFGPGTRLTVT.

The chain joins TRBV4-2 to TRBJ1-2, with 7 bases lining up with TRBD1. Losses at the gene ends were 5 bases for V and 4 bases for J; bases not matched to a gene: 13. Per germline, CDR1 LGHNA and CDR2 YNFKEQ. The length of the CDR3 is 16 residues. CDR3 nucleotides: TGTGCCAGCAGCGCAGGGGGGCCAGGGGTCCTCTATGGCTACACCTTC. This encodes CASSAGGPGVLYGYTF.